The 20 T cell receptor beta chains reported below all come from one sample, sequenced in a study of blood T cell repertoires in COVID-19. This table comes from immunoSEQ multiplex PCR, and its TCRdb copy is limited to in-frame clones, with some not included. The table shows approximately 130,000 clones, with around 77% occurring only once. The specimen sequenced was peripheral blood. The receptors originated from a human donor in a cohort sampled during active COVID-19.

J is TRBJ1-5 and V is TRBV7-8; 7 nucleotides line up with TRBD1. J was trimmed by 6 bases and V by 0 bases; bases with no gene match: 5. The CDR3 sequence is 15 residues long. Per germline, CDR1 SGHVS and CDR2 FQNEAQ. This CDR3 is CASSLAGTAGQPQHF. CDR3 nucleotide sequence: TGTGCCAGCAGCTTAGCCGGGACAGCTGGTCAGCCCCAGCATTTT.

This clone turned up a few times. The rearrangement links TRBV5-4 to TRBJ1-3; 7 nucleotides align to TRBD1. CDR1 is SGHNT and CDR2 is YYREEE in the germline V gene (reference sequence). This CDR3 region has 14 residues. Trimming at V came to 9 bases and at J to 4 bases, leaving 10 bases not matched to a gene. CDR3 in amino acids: CATSGGGVGNTIYF. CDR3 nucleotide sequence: TGTGCCACTTCGGGAGGGGGCGTAGGAAACACCATATATTTT.

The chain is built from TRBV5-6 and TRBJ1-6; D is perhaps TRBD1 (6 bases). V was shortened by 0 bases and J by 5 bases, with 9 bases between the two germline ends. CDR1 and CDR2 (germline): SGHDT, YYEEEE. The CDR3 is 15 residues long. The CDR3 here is CASSLGRGNNSPLHF. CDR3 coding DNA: TGTGCCAGCAGCTTGGGCAGGGGTAATAATTCACCCCTCCACTTT.

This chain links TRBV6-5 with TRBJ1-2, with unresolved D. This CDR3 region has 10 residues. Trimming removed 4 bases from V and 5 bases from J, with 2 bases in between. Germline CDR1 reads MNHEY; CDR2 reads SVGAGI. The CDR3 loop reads CASSSYGYTF. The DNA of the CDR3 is TGTGCCAGCAGTTCGTATGGCTACACCTTC.

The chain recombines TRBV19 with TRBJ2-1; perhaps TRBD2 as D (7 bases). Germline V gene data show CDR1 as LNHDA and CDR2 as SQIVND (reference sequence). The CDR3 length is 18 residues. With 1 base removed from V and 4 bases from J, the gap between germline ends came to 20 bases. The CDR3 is CASSIGGAGAGGYNEQFF. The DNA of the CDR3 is TGTGCCAGTAGTATAGGGGGCGCGGGGGCCGGAGGGTACAATGAGCAGTTCTTC.

The CDR3 bases are TGTGCCTGTCAGACCCGGGACAGTTCTACCTACGAGCAGTACTTC. Residues: CACQTRDSSTYEQYF. V gene TRBV30 combines with J gene TRBJ2-7, with 7 bases identical to TRBD1. CDR3 size: 15 residues. Losses at the gene ends were 6 bases for V and 2 bases for J; bases not matched to a gene: 13. Germline CDR1 reads GTSNPN; CDR2 reads SVGIG (reference sequence).

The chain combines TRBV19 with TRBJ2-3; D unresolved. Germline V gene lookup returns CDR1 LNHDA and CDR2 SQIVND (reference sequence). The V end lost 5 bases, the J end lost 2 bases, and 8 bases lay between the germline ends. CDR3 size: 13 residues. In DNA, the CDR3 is TGTGCCAGTAGTCGGATAGCCACAGATACGCAGTATTTT. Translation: CASSRIATDTQYF.

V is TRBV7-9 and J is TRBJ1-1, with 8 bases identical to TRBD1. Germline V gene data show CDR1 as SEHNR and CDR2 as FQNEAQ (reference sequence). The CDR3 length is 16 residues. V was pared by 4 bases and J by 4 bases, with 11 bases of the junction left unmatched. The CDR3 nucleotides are TGTGCCAGCAGCTACCAGGGGGCGATACGGGGCACTGAAGCTTTCTTT. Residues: CASSYQGAIRGTEAFF.

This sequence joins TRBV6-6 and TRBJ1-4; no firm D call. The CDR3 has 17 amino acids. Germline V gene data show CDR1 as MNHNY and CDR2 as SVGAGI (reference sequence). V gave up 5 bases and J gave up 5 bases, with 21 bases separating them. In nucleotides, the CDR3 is TGTGCCAGCAGTCGACTTGGAACTGGGAGATTAAATGAAAAACTGTTTTTT. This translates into CASSRLGTGRLNEKLFF.

Here the CDR3 reads CASSRDRVGNTEAFF. CDR3 nucleotides: TGTGCCAGCAGCCGGGACAGGGTGGGAAACACTGAAGCTTTCTTT. The chain carries TRBV7-9 and TRBJ1-1; 9 bases fit TRBD1. The V gene's germline CDR1 is SEHNR and CDR2 FQNEAQ (reference sequence). Trimming cost V 5 bases and J 2 bases; bases outside gene matches: 6. This CDR3 comprises 15 residues.

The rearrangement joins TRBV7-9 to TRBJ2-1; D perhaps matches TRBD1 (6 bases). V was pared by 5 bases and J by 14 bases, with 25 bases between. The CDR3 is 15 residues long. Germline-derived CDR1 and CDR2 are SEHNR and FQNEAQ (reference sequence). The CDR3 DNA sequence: TGTGCCAGCAGCACAACCCCGGGTCACGGACAGATGGAGTTCTTC. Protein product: CASSTTPGHGQMEFF.

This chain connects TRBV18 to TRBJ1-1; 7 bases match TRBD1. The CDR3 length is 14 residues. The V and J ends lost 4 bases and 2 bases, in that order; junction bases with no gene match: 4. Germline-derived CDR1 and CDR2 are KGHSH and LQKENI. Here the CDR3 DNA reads TGTGCCAGCTCACAGGGACAGCAAAACACTGAAGCTTTCTTT. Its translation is CASSQGQQNTEAFF.

DNA of the CDR3: TGTGCCATCAGTGATGGGGCGCGCAGGGGCTACACTGGAAACACCATATATTTT. Its protein is CAISDGARRGYTGNTIYF. The chain joins TRBV10-3 to TRBJ1-3; a weak D match, TRBD1 (6 bases). With 3 bases removed from V and 2 bases from J, the gap between germline ends came to 20 bases. Germline lookup yields CDR1 ENHRY and CDR2 SYGVKD. The CDR3 runs 18 residues.

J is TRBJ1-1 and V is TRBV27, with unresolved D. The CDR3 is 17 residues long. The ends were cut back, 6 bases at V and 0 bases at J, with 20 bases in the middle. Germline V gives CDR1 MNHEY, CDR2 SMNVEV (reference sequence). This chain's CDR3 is CASSGMFVTEMNTEAFF. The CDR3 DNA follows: TGTGCCAGCAGCGGTATGTTTGTGACGGAGATGAACACTGAAGCTTTCTTT.

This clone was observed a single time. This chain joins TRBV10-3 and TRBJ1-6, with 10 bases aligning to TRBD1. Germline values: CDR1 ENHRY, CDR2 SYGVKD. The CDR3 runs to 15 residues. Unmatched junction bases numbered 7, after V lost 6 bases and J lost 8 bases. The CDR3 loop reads CAIRRQGADDSPLHF. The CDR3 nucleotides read TGTGCCATCAGACGACAGGGGGCGGACGATTCACCCCTCCACTTT.

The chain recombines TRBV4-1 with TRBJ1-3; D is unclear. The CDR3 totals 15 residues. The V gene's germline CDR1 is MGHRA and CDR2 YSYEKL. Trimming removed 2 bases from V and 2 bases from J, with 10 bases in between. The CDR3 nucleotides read TGCGCCAGCAGCCAACCGGCAGGTGCTGGAAACACCATATATTTT. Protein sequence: CASSQPAGAGNTIYF.

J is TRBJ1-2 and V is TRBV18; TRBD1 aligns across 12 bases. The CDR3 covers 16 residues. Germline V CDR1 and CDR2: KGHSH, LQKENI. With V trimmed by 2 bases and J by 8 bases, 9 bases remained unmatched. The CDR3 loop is CASSPIHGTGGDGYTF. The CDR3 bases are TGTGCCAGCTCACCAATTCACGGGACAGGGGGCGACGGCTACACCTTC.

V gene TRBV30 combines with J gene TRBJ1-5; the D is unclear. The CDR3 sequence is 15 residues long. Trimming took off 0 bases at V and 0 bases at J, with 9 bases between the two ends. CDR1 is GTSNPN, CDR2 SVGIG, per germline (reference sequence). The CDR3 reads CAWSVRRYSNQPQHF. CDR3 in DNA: TGTGCCTGGAGTGTGAGGCGGTATAGCAATCAGCCCCAGCATTTT.

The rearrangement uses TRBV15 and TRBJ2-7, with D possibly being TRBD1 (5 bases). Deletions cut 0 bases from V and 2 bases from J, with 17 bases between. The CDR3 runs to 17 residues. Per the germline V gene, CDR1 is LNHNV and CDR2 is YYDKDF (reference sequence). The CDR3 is CATSRDKGPRGPYEQYF. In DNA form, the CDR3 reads TGTGCCACCAGCAGAGATAAGGGGCCAAGAGGACCCTACGAGCAGTACTTC. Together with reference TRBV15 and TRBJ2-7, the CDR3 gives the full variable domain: DAMVIQNPRYQVTQFGKPVTLSCSQTLNHNVMYWYQQKSSQAPKLLFHYYDKDFNNEADTPDNFQSRRPNTSFCFLDIRSPGLGDTAMYLCATSRDKGPRGPYEQYFGPGTRLTVT.

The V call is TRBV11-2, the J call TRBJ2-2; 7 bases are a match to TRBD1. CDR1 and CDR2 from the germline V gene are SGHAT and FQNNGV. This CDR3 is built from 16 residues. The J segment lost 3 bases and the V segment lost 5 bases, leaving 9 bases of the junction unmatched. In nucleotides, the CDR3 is TGTGCCAGCAGCCCGCACTCCGGACAGGACACCGGGGAGCTGTTTTTT. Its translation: CASSPHSGQDTGELFF.